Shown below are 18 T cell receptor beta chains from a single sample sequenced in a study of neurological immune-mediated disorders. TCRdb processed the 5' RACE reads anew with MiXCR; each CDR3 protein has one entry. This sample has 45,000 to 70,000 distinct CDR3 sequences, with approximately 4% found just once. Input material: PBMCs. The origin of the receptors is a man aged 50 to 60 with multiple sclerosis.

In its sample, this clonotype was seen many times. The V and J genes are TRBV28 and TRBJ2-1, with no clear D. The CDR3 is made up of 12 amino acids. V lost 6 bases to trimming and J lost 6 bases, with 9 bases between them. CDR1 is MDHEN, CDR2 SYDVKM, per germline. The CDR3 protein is CASRNDRNEQFF. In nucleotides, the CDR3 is TGTGCCAGCAGAAACGACCGCAATGAGCAGTTCTTC.

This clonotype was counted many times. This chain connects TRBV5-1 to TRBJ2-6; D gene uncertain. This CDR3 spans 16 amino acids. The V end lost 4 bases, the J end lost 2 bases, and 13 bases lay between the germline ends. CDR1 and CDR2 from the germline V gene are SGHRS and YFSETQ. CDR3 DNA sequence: TGCGCCAGCAGCGTTGGACCATTACCTGGGGCCAACGTCCTGACTTTC. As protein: CASSVGPLPGANVLTF. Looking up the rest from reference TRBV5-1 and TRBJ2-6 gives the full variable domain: KAGVTQTPRYLIKTRGQQVTLSCSPISGHRSVSWYQQTPGQGLQFLFEYFSETQRNKGNFPGRFSGRQFSNSRSEMNVSTLELGDSALYLCASSVGPLPGANVLTFGAGSRLTVL.

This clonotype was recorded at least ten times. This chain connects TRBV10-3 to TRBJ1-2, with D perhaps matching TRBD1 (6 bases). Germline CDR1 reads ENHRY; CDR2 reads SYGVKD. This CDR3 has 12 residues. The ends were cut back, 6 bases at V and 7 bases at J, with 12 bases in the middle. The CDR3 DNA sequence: TGTGCCATCAGAGCCACAGGGTTTGGCTACACCTTC. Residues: CAIRATGFGYTF.

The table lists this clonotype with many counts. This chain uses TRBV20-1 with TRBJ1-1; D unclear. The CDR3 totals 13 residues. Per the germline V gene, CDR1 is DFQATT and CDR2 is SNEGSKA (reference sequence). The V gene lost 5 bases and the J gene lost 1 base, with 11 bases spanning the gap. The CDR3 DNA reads TGCAGTGCTTGGACGTGGGGGAACACTGAAGCTTTCTTT. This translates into CSAWTWGNTEAFF.

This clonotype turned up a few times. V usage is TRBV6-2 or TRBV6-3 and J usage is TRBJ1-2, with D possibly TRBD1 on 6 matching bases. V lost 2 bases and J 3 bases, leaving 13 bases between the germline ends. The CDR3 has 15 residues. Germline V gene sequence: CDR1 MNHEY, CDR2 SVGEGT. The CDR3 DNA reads TGTGCCAGCAGTTACCCGGGGCAGGGGTACTATGGCTACACCTTC. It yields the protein CASSYPGQGYYGYTF.

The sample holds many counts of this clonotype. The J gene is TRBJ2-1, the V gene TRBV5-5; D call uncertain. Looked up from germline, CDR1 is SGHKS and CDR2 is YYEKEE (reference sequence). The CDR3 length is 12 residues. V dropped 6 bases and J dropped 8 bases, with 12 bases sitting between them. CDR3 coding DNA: TGTGCCAGCACCCCCAGTGTCGATGAGCAGTTCTTC. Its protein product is CASTPSVDEQFF.

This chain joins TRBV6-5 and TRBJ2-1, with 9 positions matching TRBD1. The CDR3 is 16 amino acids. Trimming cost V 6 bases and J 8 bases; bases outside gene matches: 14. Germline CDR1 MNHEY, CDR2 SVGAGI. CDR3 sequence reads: CASRTIPGQGYHEQFF. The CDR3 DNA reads TGTGCCAGCAGGACTATTCCGGGACAGGGTTACCATGAGCAGTTCTTC.

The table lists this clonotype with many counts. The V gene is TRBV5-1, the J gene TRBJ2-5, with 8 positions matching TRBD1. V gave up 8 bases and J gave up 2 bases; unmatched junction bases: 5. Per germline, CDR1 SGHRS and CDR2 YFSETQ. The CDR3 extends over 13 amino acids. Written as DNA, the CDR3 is TGCGCCAGTAGGACAGGGCCTCAAGAGACCCAGTACTTC. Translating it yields CASRTGPQETQYF.

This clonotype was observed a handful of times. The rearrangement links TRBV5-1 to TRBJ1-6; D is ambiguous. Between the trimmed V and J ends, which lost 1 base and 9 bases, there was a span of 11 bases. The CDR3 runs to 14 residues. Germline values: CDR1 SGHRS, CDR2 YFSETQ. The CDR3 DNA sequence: TGCGCCAGCAGCTTGTCGGTACCTAGTTCACCCCTCCACTTT. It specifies CASSLSVPSSPLHF.

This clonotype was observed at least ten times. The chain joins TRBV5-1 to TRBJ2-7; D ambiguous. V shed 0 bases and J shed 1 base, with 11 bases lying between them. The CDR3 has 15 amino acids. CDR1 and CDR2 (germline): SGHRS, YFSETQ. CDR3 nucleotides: TGCGCCAGCAGCTTGGCTTCTTGGGTGTCCTACGAGCAGTACTTC. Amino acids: CASSLASWVSYEQYF.

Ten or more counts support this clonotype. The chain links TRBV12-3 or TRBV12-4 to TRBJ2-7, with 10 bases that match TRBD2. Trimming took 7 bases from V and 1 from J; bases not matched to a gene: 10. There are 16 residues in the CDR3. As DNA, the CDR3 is TGTGCCAGCACCCCCAGCCAGACTAGCGGGTCCTACGAGCAGTACTTC. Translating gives CASTPSQTSGSYEQYF.

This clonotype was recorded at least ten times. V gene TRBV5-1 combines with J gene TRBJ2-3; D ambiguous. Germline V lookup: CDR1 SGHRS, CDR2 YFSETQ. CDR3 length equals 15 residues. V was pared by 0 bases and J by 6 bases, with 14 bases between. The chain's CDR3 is CASSLVAGRLDTQYF. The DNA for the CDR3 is TGCGCCAGCAGCTTGGTGGCAGGTCGGTTGGATACGCAGTATTTT.

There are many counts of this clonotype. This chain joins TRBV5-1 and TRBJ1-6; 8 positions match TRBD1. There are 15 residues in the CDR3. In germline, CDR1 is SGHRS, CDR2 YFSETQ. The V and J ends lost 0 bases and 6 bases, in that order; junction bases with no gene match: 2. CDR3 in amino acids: CASSLDRGGNSPLHF. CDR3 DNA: TGCGCCAGCAGCTTGGACAGGGGGGGTAATTCACCCCTCCACTTT.

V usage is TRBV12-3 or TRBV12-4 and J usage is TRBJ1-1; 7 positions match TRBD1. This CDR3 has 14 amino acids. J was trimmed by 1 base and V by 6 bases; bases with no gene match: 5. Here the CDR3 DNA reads TGTGCCAGCAGGAACAGGGGTCCGAACACTGAAGCTTTCTTT. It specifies CASRNRGPNTEAFF.

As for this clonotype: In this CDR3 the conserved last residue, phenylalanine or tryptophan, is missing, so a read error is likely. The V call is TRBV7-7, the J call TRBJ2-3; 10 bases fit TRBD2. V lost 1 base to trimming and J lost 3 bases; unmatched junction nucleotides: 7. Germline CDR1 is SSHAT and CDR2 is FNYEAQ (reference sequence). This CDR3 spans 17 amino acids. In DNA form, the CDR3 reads TGTGCCAGCAGCTTAGGGCCAGCGGGAGGGCCGACAGATACGCAGTATATT. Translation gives CASSLGPAGGPTDTQYI.

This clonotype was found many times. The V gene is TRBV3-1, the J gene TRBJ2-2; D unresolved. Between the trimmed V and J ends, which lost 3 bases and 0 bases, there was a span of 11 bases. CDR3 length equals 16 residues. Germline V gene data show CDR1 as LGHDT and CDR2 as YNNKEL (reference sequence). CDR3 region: CASSHTGRSNTGELFF. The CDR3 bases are TGTGCCAGCAGCCACACCGGACGGTCGAACACCGGGGAGCTGTTTTTT.

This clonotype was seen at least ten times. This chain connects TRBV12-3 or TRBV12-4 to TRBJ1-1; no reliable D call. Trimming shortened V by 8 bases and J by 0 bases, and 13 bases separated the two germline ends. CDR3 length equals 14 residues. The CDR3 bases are TGTGCCAGCTCGGAATTGGCCTTGAACACTGAAGCTTTCTTT. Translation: CASSELALNTEAFF.

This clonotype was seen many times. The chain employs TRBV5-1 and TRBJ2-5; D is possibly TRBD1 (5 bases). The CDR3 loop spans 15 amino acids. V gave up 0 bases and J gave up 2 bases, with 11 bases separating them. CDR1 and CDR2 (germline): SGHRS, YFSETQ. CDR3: CASSLAGRVQETQYF. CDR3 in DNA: TGCGCCAGCAGCTTGGCGGGCAGGGTGCAAGAGACCCAGTACTTC.